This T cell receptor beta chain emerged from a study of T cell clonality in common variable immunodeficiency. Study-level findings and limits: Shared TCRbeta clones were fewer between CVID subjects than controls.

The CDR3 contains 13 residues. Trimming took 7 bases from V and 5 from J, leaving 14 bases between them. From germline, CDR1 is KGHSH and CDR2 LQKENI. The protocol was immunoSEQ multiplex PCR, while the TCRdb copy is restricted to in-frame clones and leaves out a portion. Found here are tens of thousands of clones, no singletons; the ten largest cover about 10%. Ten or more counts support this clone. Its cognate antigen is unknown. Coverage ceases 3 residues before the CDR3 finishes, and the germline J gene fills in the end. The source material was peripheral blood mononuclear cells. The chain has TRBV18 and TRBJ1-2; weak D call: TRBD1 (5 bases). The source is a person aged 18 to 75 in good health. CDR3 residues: CASYAQGSYGYTF. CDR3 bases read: TGTGCCAGCTACGCGCAGGGCTCATATGGC.